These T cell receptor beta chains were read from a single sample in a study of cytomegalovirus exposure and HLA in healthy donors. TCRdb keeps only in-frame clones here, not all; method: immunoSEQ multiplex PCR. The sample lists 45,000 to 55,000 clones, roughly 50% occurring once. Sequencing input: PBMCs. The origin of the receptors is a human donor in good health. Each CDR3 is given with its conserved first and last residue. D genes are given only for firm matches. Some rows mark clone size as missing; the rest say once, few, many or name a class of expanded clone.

TGTGCCTGGAGTGTCGCCGCCCGGTACGAGCAGTACTTC	CAWSVAARYEQYF	few	.	13	TRBV30	TRBJ2-7
TGTGCCAGTATCCCGGGAACCGGACTTAACTATGGCTACCCCTTC	CASIPGTGLNYGYPF	few	.	15	TRBV19	TRBJ1-2
TGTGCCAGCAGTTTGGGACAGGGAAGCAATCAGCCCCAGCATTTT	CASSLGQGSNQPQHF	.	TRBD1	15	TRBV28	TRBJ1-5
TGTGCCAGTAGTATAGATATGGGGGGGCTAAGCAATCAGCCCCAGCATTTT	CASSIDMGGLSNQPQHF	.	.	17	TRBV19	TRBJ1-5
TGTGCCAGCAGTGTCCCGACTAGCGGGGGGGCCAGGACGAGCGGGGAGCTGTTTTTT	CASSVPTSGGARTSGELFF	.	TRBD2	19	TRBV6-4	TRBJ2-2
TGTGCCATCAGTGAGCCGATCGGGACAGGGGTGTACGAGCAGTACTTC	CAISEPIGTGVYEQYF	.	TRBD1	16	TRBV10-3	TRBJ2-7
TGCGCCAGCAGCCAATTAAGCGGGGGGGCGGGGAAGCAGTTCTTC	CASSQLSGGAGKQFF	.	TRBD2	15	TRBV5-1	TRBJ2-1
TGTGCCAGCAGCTCCCTGCTGATCACTCCTAGCACAGATACGCAGTATTTT	CASSSLLITPSTDTQYF	.	.	17	TRBV7-2	TRBJ2-3
TGTGCCAGCATTTCCGGGGCAGGGGGCGAGTGGACCTTC	CASISGAGGEWTF	few	TRBD1	13	TRBV7-2	TRBJ1-2
TGTGCCAGCAGTCCCGGACTATCCCACTACGAGCAGTACTTC	CASSPGLSHYEQYF	.	.	14	TRBV7-6	TRBJ2-7
TGTGCCAGCAGTGACGCTGGGTTGAGGGAGCAGTACTTC	CASSDAGLREQYF	.	.	13	TRBV2	TRBJ2-7
TGCAGCGTTGAGAGACTAGAGCAAGAGACCCAGTACTTC	CSVERLEQETQYF	.	.	13	TRBV29-1	TRBJ2-5
TGCGCCAGCAGGCATACCGGGACTACCTACGAGCAGTACTTC	CASRHTGTTYEQYF	.	TRBD2	14	TRBV5-1	TRBJ2-7
TGTGCCAGCAGCGTAGATGGTCAGGGGTATCAGCCCCAGCATTTT	CASSVDGQGYQPQHF	once	.	15	TRBV9	TRBJ1-5
TGTGCCAGCAAAGCAGGGGCCAGGAGGGATACGCAGTATTTT	CASKAGARRDTQYF	.	.	14	TRBV27	TRBJ2-3
TGTGCCAGCAGTTCCCCTTCACTGAGCGGGGGTTCCAATGAGCAGTTCTTC	CASSSPSLSGGSNEQFF	.	TRBD2	17	TRBV27	TRBJ2-1
TGCGCCAGCAGCCAGACAGCAAAATCTGGAAACACCATATATTTT	CASSQTAKSGNTIYF	many	.	15	TRBV4-1	TRBJ1-3
TGTGCCAGCTCACAACAGGGGAGCCAAAATGAAAAACTGTTTTTT	CASSQQGSQNEKLFF	.	TRBD1	15	TRBV18	TRBJ1-4
TGCAGCGTTGTTCTACCTAGCGGGGGCCTCAGCTCCTACGAGCAGTACTTC	CSVVLPSGGLSSYEQYF	.	TRBD2	17	TRBV29-1	TRBJ2-7
TGTGCCAGCAGTGAAGGACAGGGGTTTGACGAGCAGTACTTC	CASSEGQGFDEQYF	.	TRBD1	14	TRBV6-5	TRBJ2-7
TGCGCCAGCAGCCAAGGGACACTGAACACTGAAGCTTTCTTT	CASSQGTLNTEAFF	few	.	14	TRBV4-1	TRBJ1-1
TGTGCCAGCTGCCTAGCGGGGGCCGGGGAGCTGTTTTTT	CASCLAGAGELFF	.	TRBD2	13	TRBV6-1	TRBJ2-2
TGCGCCAGCAGCTTGGAAATCGGTTTGAACACTGAAGCTTTCTTT	CASSLEIGLNTEAFF	few	.	15	TRBV5-1	TRBJ1-1
TGTGCCAGCAGCCAATCCACCGGGACAGGGGGGAACTATGGCTACACCTTC	CASSQSTGTGGNYGYTF	.	TRBD1	17	TRBV16	TRBJ1-2
TGTGCCACCAGCAGAGATCAGGGTCAGCCCCAGCATTTT	CATSRDQGQPQHF	.	.	13	TRBV15	TRBJ1-5
TGCAGCGTCCTAAAGACAGGGGACGCGGAGACCCAGTACTTC	CSVLKTGDAETQYF	.	TRBD1	14	TRBV29-1	TRBJ2-5
TGTGCCAGCAGTTGGGACAGTTTGGGCACTGAAGCTTTCTTT	CASSWDSLGTEAFF	few	TRBD1	14	TRBV25-1	TRBJ1-1
TGTGCCAGCAGCGACCAGACAGGGGCCCTCTATGGCTACACCTTC	CASSDQTGALYGYTF	few	TRBD1	15	TRBV11-1	TRBJ1-2
TGTGCCAGCAGGCGGGACCTCTCCTACGAGCAGTACTTC	CASRRDLSYEQYF	few	.	13	TRBV7-3	TRBJ2-7
TGTGCCAGTAGTACCCCTTGGTCCCGGGACAGCTATCAGCCCCAGCATTTT	CASSTPWSRDSYQPQHF	few	TRBD1	17	TRBV19	TRBJ1-5
TGTGCCAGCAGCTTAACGGGGGGGACAGGGGGTCTCCGGGAAAAACTGTTTTTT	CASSLTGGTGGLREKLFF	once	TRBD1	18	TRBV7-3	TRBJ1-4
TGTGCCAGCAGCTTAGTGCGGGGGGGGACAGAGACCCAGTACTTC	CASSLVRGGTETQYF	.	TRBD2	15	TRBV7-2	TRBJ2-5
TGTGCCAGCAGTAATACAGGGGATACGCAGTATTTT	CASSNTGDTQYF	once	.	12	TRBV25-1	TRBJ2-3
TGTTCCAGCAGTCTGGGACAGGGGTTTGAAAAACTGTTTTTT	CSSSLGQGFEKLFF	.	TRBD1	14	TRBV7-9	TRBJ1-4
TGCAGTGCCCATCAGGGATGGGAGCAGTACTTC	CSAHQGWEQYF	.	.	11	TRBV20-1	TRBJ2-7
TGCGCCAGCAGCCAAGACGCCGGACGGGACACTTCCTACGAGCAGTACTTC	CASSQDAGRDTSYEQYF	.	.	17	TRBV4-1	TRBJ2-7
TGTGCCAGCAGCTTTGTGAGGCTGACCCGAAGACGCACAGATACGCAGTATTTT	CASSFVRLTRRRTDTQYF	few	.	18	TRBV5-6	TRBJ2-3
TGTGCCAGCTCGGGCGGACAGGGGGGCACTGAAGCTTTCTTT	CASSGGQGGTEAFF	.	TRBD1	14	TRBV18	TRBJ1-1
TGCGCCAGCAGCGCAACAGGGGCTACTAATGAAAAACTGTTTTTT	CASSATGATNEKLFF	.	TRBD1	15	TRBV5-1	TRBJ1-4
TGTGCCAGCAGGATGGGGGGGTACTATGGCTACACCTTC	CASRMGGYYGYTF	.	.	13	TRBV6-5	TRBJ1-2
TGTGCCTGGAGTGGCCTGGCGGCGAACACCGGGGAGCTGTTTTTT	CAWSGLAANTGELFF	few	.	15	TRBV30	TRBJ2-2
TGTGCCAGCAGCTCAATTATGGGAGGGAATACTGAAGCTTTCTTT	CASSSIMGGNTEAFF	few	.	15	TRBV7-9	TRBJ1-1
TGTGCCAGCAGCTTCGCCGGGACAGGCCATTCACCCCTCCACTTT	CASSFAGTGHSPLHF	.	TRBD1	15	TRBV5-4	TRBJ1-6
TGCGCCAGCAGCCCCGACGCACGGGGGGAAAAACTGTTTTTT	CASSPDARGEKLFF	few	.	14	TRBV4-3	TRBJ1-4
TGCGCCAGCAGCTTATTAGACAGGGGTGGAAACTACGAGCAGTACTTC	CASSLLDRGGNYEQYF	.	TRBD1	16	TRBV5-1	TRBJ2-7
TGTGCCAGCAGCTCATACTTCGGGGAAACCGCTAATGAAAAACTGTTTTTT	CASSSYFGETANEKLFF	.	.	17	TRBV9	TRBJ1-4
TGTGCCAGCAGCCGGGCGGGGGGGATAAGGAACACTGGGGCTTTCTTT	CASSRAGGIRNTGAFF	.	.	16	TRBV5-4	TRBJ1-1
TGTGCCAGCAGTGGCCGTCGGGTCGGAGAGACCCAGTACTTC	CASSGRRVGETQYF	.	.	14	TRBV27	TRBJ2-5
TGTGCCTGGAGTAGGCCAGGCTCTAAGTCCTACGAGCAGTACTTC	CAWSRPGSKSYEQYF	.	.	15	TRBV30	TRBJ2-7
TGTGCCAGCAGCTCAACGGGACACCCGAACACTGAAGCTTTCTTT	CASSSTGHPNTEAFF	.	.	15	TRBV7-2	TRBJ1-1
TGTGCCACCAGCAGAGCGACAGGGGCTTCCTACGAGCAGTACTTC	CATSRATGASYEQYF	.	TRBD1	15	TRBV15	TRBJ2-7
TGCAGCGTCGCCAAAGGGGCTGGAGAAAAACTGTTTTTT	CSVAKGAGEKLFF	.	.	13	TRBV29-1	TRBJ1-4
TGTGCCAGCAGCCCCGGACTAGCGGGGTCGGATACGCAGTATTTT	CASSPGLAGSDTQYF	once	TRBD2	15	TRBV5-6	TRBJ2-3
TGTGCCAGCTCACCCCAGGGGGCAGGTGGCTACACCTTC	CASSPQGAGGYTF	.	TRBD1	13	TRBV18	TRBJ1-2
TGTGCCAGCAGCGAAGTCAGCTATGGCTACACCTTC	CASSEVSYGYTF	few	.	12	TRBV14	TRBJ1-2
TGTGCCAGCAGCGTTCTCGGGGATATGACGGGCACTGAAGCTTTCTTT	CASSVLGDMTGTEAFF	.	.	16	TRBV9	TRBJ1-1
TGTGCCAGCAGCCAATCAGGGGGATTGGGTGAAGCTTTCTTT	CASSQSGGLGEAFF	.	.	14	TRBV16	TRBJ1-1
TGTGCCATCAGCCCCCTAGCGGGGGGCTTTTACGAGCAGTACTTC	CAISPLAGGFYEQYF	.	TRBD2	15	TRBV10-3	TRBJ2-7
TGTGCCAGCAGTGACTTACAGGGAAGCTCCTATAATTCACCCCTCCACTTT	CASSDLQGSSYNSPLHF	.	.	17	TRBV25-1	TRBJ1-6